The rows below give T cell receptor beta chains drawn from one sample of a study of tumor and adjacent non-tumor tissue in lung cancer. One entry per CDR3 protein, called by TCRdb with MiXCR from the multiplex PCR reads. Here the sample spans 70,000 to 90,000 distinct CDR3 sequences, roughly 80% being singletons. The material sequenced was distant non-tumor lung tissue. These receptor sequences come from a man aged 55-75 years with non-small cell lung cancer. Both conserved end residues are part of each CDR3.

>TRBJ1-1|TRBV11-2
CASSLRGARTRAFF
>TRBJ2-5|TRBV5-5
CTSSWEPGTGKESQYF
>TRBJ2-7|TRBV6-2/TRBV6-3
CASSRKVYEHYF
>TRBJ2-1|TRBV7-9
CVSSHTLAGGSNEQFF
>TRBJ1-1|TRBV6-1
CASSDGPGARTGAFF
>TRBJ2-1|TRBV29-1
CSVVQHEQFF
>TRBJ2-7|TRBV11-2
CANRLNLRIEQYF
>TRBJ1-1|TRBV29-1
CSVVGRINTEAFF
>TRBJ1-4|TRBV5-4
CSSSSSGQGAKKLFF
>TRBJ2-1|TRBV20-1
CSPRGRGANEQFF
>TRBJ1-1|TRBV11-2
CASIFGQGNTEAFF
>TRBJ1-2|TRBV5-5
CASTPGQGPYGYTF
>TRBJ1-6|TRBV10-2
CVSSESSGFYNSALHF
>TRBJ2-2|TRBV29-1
CSVEKGDTVTRELFF